These 18 T cell receptor beta chains originate from one sample sequenced in a study of blood T cell repertoires in COVID-19. The assay was immunoSEQ multiplex PCR, and TCRdb's table has in-frame clones only and misses some. The repertoire holds some 56,000 clones, with about 91% as singletons. What was sequenced was peripheral blood. The receptors were gathered from a woman between 55 and 75 years old with COVID-19, enrolled during active disease.

The chain uses TRBV5-1 and TRBJ2-1, with 9 bases aligning to TRBD1. Trimming took 4 bases from V and 15 from J; bases not matched to a gene: 5. The germline CDR1 and CDR2 sequences are SGHRS and YFSETQ. The CDR3 covers 11 residues. The CDR3 protein is CASSAGTGLFF. CDR3 nucleotide sequence: TGCGCCAGCAGCGCAGGGACAGGGTTGTTCTTC.

The J gene is TRBJ1-1, the V gene TRBV6-5, with 8 nucleotides matching TRBD1. Germline V lookup: CDR1 MNHEY, CDR2 SVGAGI. V was pared by 6 bases and J by 4 bases, with 7 bases of the junction left unmatched. CDR3 length: 14 residues. Written as DNA, the CDR3 is TGTGCCAGCAGGGTTACAGGGGGGGGCACTGAAGCTTTCTTT. Its protein product is CASRVTGGGTEAFF.

The chain links TRBV5-6 to TRBJ1-2; tentative D call: TRBD1 (5 bases). Trimming took 5 bases from V and 7 from J, leaving 18 bases between them. Germline CDR1 SGHDT, CDR2 YYEEEE. This CDR3 region has 14 residues. For the CDR3, the DNA is TGTGCCAGCAGAGCTTCGCGGGGCCAACGTGGCTACACCTTC. As protein: CASRASRGQRGYTF. Full variable domain (remainder filled in from reference TRBV5-6 and TRBJ1-2): DAGVTQSPTHLIKTRGQQVTLRCSPKSGHDTVSWYQQALGQGPQFIFQYYEEEERQRGNFPDRFSGHQFPNYSSELNVNALLLGDSALYLCASRASRGQRGYTFGSGTRLTVV.

This clone was found a few times. This sequence joins TRBV15 and TRBJ1-6; TRBD1 matches at 7 bases. The CDR3 spans 15 residues. The germline V gene has CDR1 LNHNV and CDR2 YYDKDF (reference sequence). J lost 11 bases, V lost 1 base, and 8 bases had no gene match. In DNA, the CDR3 is TGTGCCACCAGCAGAGGCAGACAGGGAACGACACCCCTCCACTTT. Protein: CATSRGRQGTTPLHF.

V is TRBV3-1 (or the pseudogene TRBV3-2) and J is TRBJ2-7, with D possibly TRBD2 on 6 matching bases. Germline V gene sequence: CDR1 LGHDT, CDR2 YNNKEL (reference sequence). The CDR3 is made up of 15 amino acids. Trimming stripped 2 bases from V and 8 bases from J, with 19 bases between. In DNA, the CDR3 is TGTGCCAGCAGCCAATCTGGCGGGGCTATCGTGAAGCAGTACTTC. Encoded protein: CASSQSGGAIVKQYF.

The genes are TRBV7-8 and TRBJ1-2; D unclear. The V and J ends lost 6 bases and 5 bases respectively, with 13 bases between them. The CDR3 covers 13 residues. From germline, CDR1 is SGHVS and CDR2 FQNEAQ. The CDR3 protein is CASSPPADYGYTF. The CDR3 DNA follows: TGTGCCAGCAGTCCCCCGGCGGATTATGGCTACACCTTC.

The V and J genes are TRBV28 and TRBJ2-3, with no clear D. From germline, CDR1 is MDHEN and CDR2 SYDVKM. V was clipped by 6 bases and J by 2 bases, with 9 bases between them. CDR3 length: 13 amino acids. The CDR3 loop is CASRNSYTDTQYF. The CDR3 DNA sequence: TGTGCCAGCAGAAACAGCTACACAGATACGCAGTATTTT.

The chain is built from TRBV7-9 and TRBJ1-5, with D tentatively TRBD1 (6 bases). Deletions cut 2 bases from V and 7 bases from J, with 15 bases between. Germline V gives CDR1 SEHNR, CDR2 FQNEAQ (reference sequence). This CDR3 spans 15 amino acids. CDR3 sequence reads: CASSLTQGREQPQHF. Here the CDR3 DNA reads TGTGCCAGCAGCTTAACACAGGGAAGGGAACAGCCCCAGCATTTT.

V and J are TRBV7-8 and TRBJ2-5, with D possibly TRBD1 on 6 matching bases. This CDR3 contains 15 residues. The V gene's germline CDR1 is SGHVS and CDR2 FQNEAQ. Trimming shortened V by 4 bases and J by 0 bases, and 12 bases separated the two germline ends. This CDR3 reads CASSSLRGNQETQYF. As DNA, the CDR3 is TGTGCCAGCAGCTCCCTCAGGGGAAACCAAGAGACCCAGTACTTC.

This rearrangement joins TRBV27 to TRBJ2-7; maybe TRBD2 (5 bases). V was trimmed by 3 bases and J by 3 bases, leaving 15 bases between them. Germline CDR1 MNHEY, CDR2 SMNVEV (reference sequence). CDR3 length equals 15 residues. For the CDR3, the DNA is TGTGCCAGCAGTTTTCGAGGGAGTCGGGTCTACGAGCAGTACTTC. Translated, it gives CASSFRGSRVYEQYF.

The chain carries TRBV6-2 or TRBV6-3 and TRBJ2-5, with TRBD2 matching 7 bases. The CDR3 consists of 17 residues. Trimming cost V 2 bases and J 0 bases; bases outside gene matches: 9. Germline V gene data show CDR1 as MNHEY and CDR2 as SVGEGT. The CDR3 DNA reads TGTGCCAGCAGTTACCCAACGGGGAGGGTGAACCAAGAGACCCAGTACTTC. Protein: CASSYPTGRVNQETQYF.

This chain connects TRBV5-6 to TRBJ1-1; TRBD1 is a possible D gene (6 bases). The CDR3 consists of 16 residues. V was pared by 3 bases and J by 2 bases, with 17 bases between. Germline assignment: CDR1 SGHDT and CDR2 YYEEEE. CDR3 loop: CASSSLRGRVNTEAFF. The CDR3 DNA sequence: TGTGCCAGCAGCTCTCTCAGGGGCCGTGTCAACACTGAAGCTTTCTTT.

The J gene is TRBJ2-7, the V gene TRBV30; 11 bases are a match to TRBD2. Germline V gene lookup returns CDR1 GTSNPN and CDR2 SVGIG (reference sequence). The junction had 9 bases not matched to a gene; V was cut back by 3 bases and J by 5 bases. There are 15 residues in the CDR3. In DNA form, the CDR3 reads TGTGCCTGGAGCCCACTAGCGGGAGATTTTGACGAGCAGTACTTC. Its translation: CAWSPLAGDFDEQYF.

This sequence joins TRBV6-1 and TRBJ1-5, with TRBD1 identical over 11 bases. J lost 0 bases, V lost 2 bases, and 9 bases had no gene match. This CDR3 has 19 residues. The germline gives CDR1 MNHNS, CDR2 SASEGT. CDR3 nucleotide sequence: TGTGCCAGCAGTGAAATTGGGACAGGGGGGATTTATAGCAATCAGCCCCAGCATTTT. Translation: CASSEIGTGGIYSNQPQHF.

This chain connects TRBV19 to TRBJ2-1, with D tentatively TRBD2 (5 bases). V gave up 3 bases and J gave up 1 base, with 22 bases separating them. From germline, CDR1 is LNHDA and CDR2 SQIVND (reference sequence). The CDR3 is 19 residues long. CDR3: CASSIGFFGVGRSYNEQFF. DNA for the CDR3: TGTGCCAGTAGTATTGGGTTCTTCGGGGTGGGAAGGTCCTACAATGAGCAGTTCTTC.

The J gene is TRBJ1-2, the V gene TRBV6-2 or TRBV6-3; TRBD1 is a possible D gene (6 bases). The CDR3 length is 12 residues. Per the germline V gene, CDR1 is MNHEY and CDR2 is SVGEGT. V lost 4 bases and J lost 5, with 8 bases in between. CDR3 nucleotide sequence: TGTGCCAGCAGTTTTACAGGGTATGGCTACACCTTC. Amino acids: CASSFTGYGYTF.

The chain has TRBV9 and TRBJ2-1; D is ambiguous. The CDR3 sequence is 14 residues long. Trimming left V 6 bases short and J 7 bases short, with 17 bases between. CDR1 is SGDLS, CDR2 YYNGEE, per germline. CDR3 region: CASTEYRLGNEQFF. Here the CDR3 DNA reads TGTGCCAGCACCGAATACCGCCTCGGTAATGAGCAGTTCTTC.

This clone was seen a handful of times. The V and J genes are TRBV4-3 and TRBJ2-2, with D perhaps TRBD1 (5 bases). In germline, CDR1 is LGHNA, CDR2 YSLEER. This CDR3 region has 13 residues. The V and J ends lost 0 bases and 7 bases respectively, with 6 bases between them. The CDR3 DNA reads TGCGCCAGCAGCCAAGACAGGGTCGGGGAGCTGTTTTTT. Translated, it gives CASSQDRVGELFF.